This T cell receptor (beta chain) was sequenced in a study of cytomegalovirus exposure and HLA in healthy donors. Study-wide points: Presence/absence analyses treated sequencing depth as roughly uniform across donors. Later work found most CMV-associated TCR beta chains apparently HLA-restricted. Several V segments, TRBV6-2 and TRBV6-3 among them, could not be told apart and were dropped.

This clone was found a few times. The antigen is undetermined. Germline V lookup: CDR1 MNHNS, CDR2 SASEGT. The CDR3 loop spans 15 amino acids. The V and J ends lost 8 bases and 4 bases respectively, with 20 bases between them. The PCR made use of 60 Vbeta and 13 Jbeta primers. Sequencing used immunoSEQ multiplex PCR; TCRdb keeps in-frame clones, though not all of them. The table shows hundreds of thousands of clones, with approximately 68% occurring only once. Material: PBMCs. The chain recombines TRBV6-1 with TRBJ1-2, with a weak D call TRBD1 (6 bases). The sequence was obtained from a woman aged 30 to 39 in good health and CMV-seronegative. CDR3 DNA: TGTGCCAGCGTCTGGGCGGAAGGGGGTGGCTATGGCTACACCTTC. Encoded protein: CASVWAEGGGYGYTF.